This T cell receptor (beta chain) emerged from a study of control samples from healthy donors and cancer patients. Produced via immunoSEQ multiplex PCR; TCRdb's table is partial and in-frame only. The sample includes around 170,000 clones, 85% to 90% of them seen just once. The CDR3 extends over 17 amino acids. V was clipped by 2 bases and J by 1 base; unmatched bases: 7. Germline assignment: CDR1 MDHEN and CDR2 SYDVKM. The rearrangement links TRBV28 to TRBJ2-1; TRBD2 agrees at 8 bases. Sequencing was done on a sample of blood. The source is a woman in her 50s in good health. CDR3 loop: CASSLTGRVASYNEQFF. CDR3 nucleotide sequence: TGTGCCAGCAGTTTAACCGGGAGGGTAGCGTCCTACAATGAGCAGTTCTTC. Full variable domain (rest looked up from reference TRBV28 and TRBJ2-1): DVKVTQSSRYLVKRTGEKVFLECVQDMDHENMFWYRQDPGLGLRLIYFSYDVKMKEKGDIPEGYSVSREKKERFSLILESASTNQTSMYLCASSLTGRVASYNEQFFGPGTRLTVL.